This is a list of T cell receptor beta chains from one sample in a study of shared clonotypes between healthy human individuals. Clones were sequenced by immunoSEQ multiplex PCR, and TCRdb holds only the in-frame ones, with some missing. The sample consists of approximately 2.5 million clones, approximately 93% of them appearing once. Sequenced sample: naive CD4+ T cells from PBMCs. All receptors derive from a man aged 18-30 years in good health. Some clones in this sample may be carry-over from other donors' samples. CDR3s leave out the opening cysteine and the closing phenylalanine or tryptophan. The order of the fields is V gene, J gene, CDR3 protein.

TRBV7-9,TRBJ1-5,ASSLGGTGDFSNQPQH
TRBV20-1,TRBJ2-1,SADYNEQF
TRBV28,TRBJ2-5,ASSPGAAETQY
TRBV30,TRBJ2-6,AWSVSISGANVLT
TRBV21-1,TRBJ2-1,ASSTGSRDSHTYNEQF
TRBV5-1,TRBJ2-5,ASSLVPGRQETQY
TRBV6-5,TRBJ1-2,ATRDRPTTGGYT
TRBV18,TRBJ2-7,ASSPGSYEQY
TRBV14,TRBJ2-5,ASSQGVASGSVGETQY
TRBV30,TRBJ1-5,AWSRQENQPQH
TRBV28,TRBJ2-7,ASSLLAGGSYEQY
TRBV28,TRBJ2-3,ASILAGGTDTQY
TRBV27,TRBJ2-6,ASSSAPDLSGANVLT
TRBV18,TRBJ2-7,ASSPGQGLPYEQY
TRBV21-1,TRBJ1-4,ASSARDGEKLF
TRBV2,TRBJ2-2,ATRLAGTGELF
TRBV4-3,TRBJ2-7,ASSRGTSGSRYEQY
TRBV25-1,TRBJ2-7,ATATSFYEQY
TRBV30,TRBJ1-6,AWSVLAGGNSPLH
TRBV5-1,TRBJ2-2,ASSLTVAGRGRTGELF
TRBV10-3,TRBJ1-4,AISESLEKLF
TRBV5-1,TRBJ2-1,ASSAGTSDYNEQF
TRBV11-2,TRBJ1-2,ASSSNAGNYGYT
TRBV7-2,TRBJ1-5,ASSLGQGVQPQH
TRBV28,TRBJ2-1,ASSLQSGQF
TRBV2,TRBJ1-5,ASSAGTVKH
TRBV5-6,TRBJ2-7,ASSLEGLAGVMYEQY
TRBV29-1,TRBJ2-3,SVVSSASTDTQY
TRBV28,TRBJ2-7,ASSEQGYEQY
TRBV7-3,TRBJ2-1,ASSYEPGLGSYNEQF
TRBV27,TRBJ1-5,ASSSRGQGYNQPQH
TRBV5-1,TRBJ1-1,ASSTQTGGDTEAF
TRBV7-2,TRBJ2-3,ASSWDRATDTQY
TRBV28,TRBJ2-7,ASGRYEQY